These 32 T cell receptor beta chains came from one sample sequenced in a study of technical replicates of blood from a handful of donors. Only in-frame clones appear in the TCRdb table, and some are missing; sequencing was by immunoSEQ multiplex PCR. The table includes some 98,000 clones, more than 90% detected once. The specimen sequenced was T cells isolated from PBMCs. These receptors all come from a human donor in good health.

This clone was observed once. The rearrangement uses TRBV11-2 and TRBJ2-2; D possibly corresponds to TRBD2 (6 bases). The V gene's germline CDR1 is SGHAT and CDR2 FQNNGV. Trimming removed 5 bases at V and 6 bases at J, with 13 bases between. This CDR3 has 14 amino acids. As DNA, the CDR3 is TGTGCCAGCAGCCCCAGACTAGAACCCGGGGAGCTGTTTTTT. It encodes CASSPRLEPGELFF.

The V call is TRBV6-5, the J call TRBJ2-3; 7 nucleotides match TRBD2. Germline V lookup: CDR1 MNHEY, CDR2 SVGAGI. Trimming took 3 bases from V and 2 from J; bases not matched to a gene: 5. CDR3 length equals 15 residues. The CDR3 region is CASSYTTSFTDTQYF. The CDR3 coding sequence is TGTGCCAGCAGTTATACGACTAGCTTCACAGATACGCAGTATTTT.

The chain joins TRBV6-1 to TRBJ2-7; maybe TRBD2 (6 bases). The ends were cut back, 5 bases at V and 7 bases at J, with 12 bases in the middle. This CDR3 comprises 12 residues. The germline V gene encodes CDR1 MNHNS and CDR2 SASEGT. This CDR3 is CASSWREGEQYF. The CDR3 DNA reads as TGTGCCAGCAGTTGGAGGGAAGGAGAGCAGTACTTC.

The rearrangement links TRBV27 to TRBJ2-1, with TRBD1 identical over 9 bases. Germline trimming cut 5 bases from V and 10 bases from J; bases unmatched to any gene: 15. The CDR3 is made up of 16 amino acids. The germline V gene has CDR1 MNHEY and CDR2 SMNVEV (reference sequence). CDR3 DNA sequence: TGTGCCAGCAGTCAGATTCCATTACAGGGGGCCGGGGAGCAGTTCTTC. Translating it yields CASSQIPLQGAGEQFF.

The chain carries TRBV2 and TRBJ1-1; 11 bases are shared with TRBD1. CDR1 and CDR2 (germline): SNHLY, FYNNEI. The CDR3 length is 14 residues. The chain's CDR3 is CETGGQGGGTEAFF. DNA for the CDR3: TGTGAAACGGGGGGACAGGGGGGTGGAACTGAAGCTTTCTTT.

The chain links TRBV19 to TRBJ1-5, with 8 positions matching TRBD1. The CDR3 is 16 amino acids. Germline V lookup: CDR1 LNHDA, CDR2 SQIVND (reference sequence). Trimming cost V 4 bases and J 3 bases; bases outside gene matches: 8. The CDR3 is CASSTGQGGYNQPQHF. As DNA, the CDR3 is TGTGCCAGTAGTACAGGACAGGGAGGATACAATCAGCCCCAGCATTTT.

CDR3 residues: CASQREGLTDTQYF. CDR3 bases: TGTGCCTCCCAGCGGGAGGGATTGACAGATACGCAGTATTTT. The V call is TRBV27, the J call TRBJ2-3; 10 positions match TRBD2. Germline V gene lookup returns CDR1 MNHEY and CDR2 SMNVEV (reference sequence). CDR3 size: 14 residues. With V trimmed by 11 bases and J by 3 bases, 8 bases remained unmatched.

As DNA, the CDR3 is TGCGCCAGCAGCCAACGGGGGACTAGCGGGGGGGATGACGGTGAGCAGTTCTTC. Translation gives CASSQRGTSGGDDGEQFF. The chain employs TRBV4-1 and TRBJ2-1, with 16 positions matching TRBD2. The V and J ends lost 2 bases and 9 bases, in that order; junction bases with no gene match: 10. This CDR3 comprises 18 residues. From germline, CDR1 is MGHRA and CDR2 YSYEKL.

This sequence joins TRBV7-2 and TRBJ1-2, with unresolved D. This CDR3 region has 14 residues. Germline V gene data show CDR1 as SGHTA and CDR2 as FQGNSA. V lost 2 bases, J lost 6 bases, and 13 bases lay in between. The CDR3 nucleotides read TGTGCCAGCAGCTTAATTTTCAGTATCGATGGCTACACCTTC. It yields the protein CASSLIFSIDGYTF.

The chain recombines TRBV6-5 with TRBJ1-2; D is possibly TRBD1 (6 bases). V was cut by 6 bases and J by 3 bases, with 8 bases left in between. CDR3 length equals 12 residues. Per germline, CDR1 MNHEY and CDR2 SVGAGI. CDR3 sequence (DNA): TGTGCCAGCAGCGCAGGGGACTATGGCTACACCTTC. Translating it yields CASSAGDYGYTF.

The V and J genes are TRBV27 and TRBJ2-7; D is uncertain. CDR1 and CDR2 (germline): MNHEY, SMNVEV (reference sequence). The CDR3 contains 11 residues. Trimming shortened V by 7 bases and J by 4 bases, and 8 bases separated the two germline ends. For the CDR3, the DNA is TGTGCCAGCATTTATAGATACGAGCAGTACTTC. Its translation: CASIYRYEQYF.

CDR3 DNA: TGCGCCAGCAGCTTTGAGGGGGTCTATGGCTACACCTTC. Its protein product is CASSFEGVYGYTF. The chain couples TRBV5-1 to TRBJ1-2, with D maybe TRBD1 (6 bases). This CDR3 is 13 amino acids long. CDR1 and CDR2 from the germline V gene are SGHRS and YFSETQ. Trimming removed 2 bases at V and 4 bases at J, with 9 bases between. The entire variable domain, with the rest obtained from reference TRBV5-1 and TRBJ1-2, is as follows: KAGVTQTPRYLIKTRGQQVTLSCSPISGHRSVSWYQQTPGQGLQFLFEYFSETQRNKGNFPGRFSGRQFSNSRSEMNVSTLELGDSALYLCASSFEGVYGYTFGSGTRLTVV.

CDR3 sequence (DNA): TGTGCCAGCCTCCGGTCGAACACCGGGGAGCTGTTTTTT. Its protein is CASLRSNTGELFF. V is TRBV2 and J is TRBJ2-2; D is ambiguous. This CDR3 has 13 residues. The V and J ends lost 8 bases and 0 bases respectively, with 7 bases between them. Germline CDR1 and CDR2: SNHLY and FYNNEI.

Concerning this clone itself: At one boundary the junction diverges from the germline segment, which might be a read error. V is TRBV2 and J is TRBJ2-7; 9 bases are a match to TRBD2. The CDR3 has 17 residues. CDR1 and CDR2 from the germline V gene are SNHLY and FYNNEI. CDR3 protein: CASSEGSSGARRGEQYF. The DNA of the CDR3 is TGTGCCAGCAGCGAAGGTTCTAGCGGGGCCCGTCGAGGGGAGCAGTACTTC.

This chain links TRBV7-9 with TRBJ2-2, with TRBD2 matching 7 bases. CDR1 and CDR2 (germline): SEHNR, FQNEAQ (reference sequence). Losses at the gene ends were 8 bases for V and 1 base for J; bases not matched to a gene: 4. The CDR3 runs 14 residues. This CDR3 is CASSGEGNTGELFF. DNA of the CDR3: TGTGCCAGCTCGGGGGAGGGGAACACCGGGGAGCTGTTTTTT.

The chain carries TRBV5-1 and TRBJ2-7; maybe TRBD1 (5 bases). Trimming took 0 bases from V and 5 from J, leaving 12 bases between them. The CDR3 is made up of 14 amino acids. Looked up from germline, CDR1 is SGHRS and CDR2 is YFSETQ. In nucleotides, the CDR3 is TGCGCCAGCAGCTTGGTCCCTCCGGACAACGAGCAGTACTTC. Encoded protein: CASSLVPPDNEQYF.

V is TRBV7-3 and J is TRBJ2-1; 15 bases line up with TRBD2. Trimming at V came to 1 base and at J to 9 bases, leaving 7 bases not matched to a gene. CDR3 length: 17 residues. CDR1 and CDR2 (germline): SGHTA, FQGTGA. In DNA form, the CDR3 reads TGTGCCAGCAGCTTAATTGGGACTAGCGGGGGGCGTGGTGAGCAGTTCTTC. Translating gives CASSLIGTSGGRGEQFF.

This clone was seen only once. The chain carries TRBV6-1 and TRBJ1-6; no clear D gene. Trimming took off 2 bases at V and 6 bases at J, with 14 bases between the two ends. Germline V lookup: CDR1 MNHNS, CDR2 SASEGT. There are 16 residues in the CDR3. The CDR3 here is CASSEFLSSGNSPLHF. The DNA for the CDR3 is TGTGCCAGCAGTGAATTTCTTTCCTCAGGTAATTCACCCCTCCACTTT.

The V call is TRBV13, the J call TRBJ2-5, with TRBD2 matching 7 bases. V shed 4 bases, J shed 5 bases, and the junction held 4 bases outside the gene matches. Germline-derived CDR1 and CDR2 are PRHDT and FYEKMQ (reference sequence). CDR3 size: 13 residues. The CDR3 coding sequence is TGTGCCAGCAGCTCGGGAGGTAGGGAGACCCAGTACTTC. Translation gives CASSSGGRETQYF.

This clone showed up just once. The V call is TRBV6-5, the J call TRBJ1-2; 8 bases align to TRBD1. The CDR3 runs to 13 residues. Germline CDR1 MNHEY, CDR2 SVGAGI. Trimming took 6 bases from V and 6 from J; bases not matched to a gene: 6. The chain's CDR3 is CASSLGQGHGYTF. The CDR3, as DNA: TGTGCCAGCAGCCTCGGACAGGGCCATGGCTACACCTTC.

This clone was observed a single time. The chain links TRBV15 to TRBJ2-7, with 10 nucleotides matching TRBD2. The CDR3 runs 15 residues. The V gene's germline CDR1 is LNHNV and CDR2 YYDKDF (reference sequence). V shed 3 bases and J 3 bases; nucleotides not matched to a gene: 5. The CDR3 bases are TGTGCCACCAGCAGCGGGACTAGCGCCTACTACGAGCAGTACTTC. Protein sequence: CATSSGTSAYYEQYF.

This chain links TRBV6-5 with TRBJ1-2, with D unclear. Trimming pared 0 bases from V and 8 bases from J, leaving 13 bases between. The germline CDR1 and CDR2 sequences are MNHEY and SVGAGI. This CDR3 spans 14 amino acids. The CDR3: CASSYSGQLYGYTF. Here the CDR3 DNA reads TGTGCCAGCAGTTACTCGGGCCAGCTTTACGGCTACACCTTC.

The chain joins TRBV6-1 to TRBJ2-2, with 13 bases aligning to TRBD2. V shed 4 bases, J shed 4 bases, and the junction held 3 bases outside the gene matches. Germline loops: CDR1 MNHNS, CDR2 SASEGT. The CDR3 has 16 residues. CDR3 region: CASSGRLAGGTGELFF. The CDR3 DNA reads TGTGCCAGCAGTGGTAGACTAGCGGGAGGCACCGGGGAGCTGTTTTTT.

This clone was recorded once. CDR3 amino acids: CASSPPRNEQFF. CDR3 bases: TGTGCCAGCAGCCCCCCCCGGAATGAGCAGTTCTTC. V is TRBV6-4 and J is TRBJ2-1; no firm D call. The V gene's germline CDR1 is MRHNA and CDR2 SNTAGT. The CDR3 is made up of 12 amino acids. V was clipped by 6 bases and J by 7 bases, with 10 bases between them.

The rearrangement uses TRBV5-1 and TRBJ2-7; 7 nucleotides line up with TRBD2. The CDR3 sequence is 16 residues long. CDR1 is SGHRS, CDR2 YFSETQ, per germline. V was clipped by 0 bases and J by 0 bases; unmatched bases: 6. The CDR3 protein is CASSLVVGGTSYEQYF. The DNA of the CDR3 is TGCGCCAGCAGCTTGGTTGTGGGGGGGACCTCCTACGAGCAGTACTTC.

The chain combines TRBV13 with TRBJ2-1; TRBD1 aligns across 7 bases. The CDR3 is 16 residues long. Germline CDR1 reads PRHDT; CDR2 reads FYEKMQ (reference sequence). After removal of 7 bases from V and 0 bases from J, the junction contained 9 bases not matched to a gene. The CDR3 region is CASTPPWDSSYNEQFF. In nucleotides, the CDR3 is TGTGCCAGCACTCCTCCCTGGGACAGCTCCTACAATGAGCAGTTCTTC.

V and J are TRBV11-2 and TRBJ2-1; no reliable D call. CDR1 and CDR2 from the germline V gene are SGHAT and FQNNGV. The V and J ends lost 1 base and 7 bases respectively, with 11 bases between them. This CDR3 has 14 residues. CDR3 loop: CASSLGLAGNEQFF. CDR3 DNA sequence: TGTGCCAGCAGCTTAGGGTTAGCTGGGAATGAGCAGTTCTTC.

V usage is TRBV13 and J usage is TRBJ2-1, with 8 bases lining up with TRBD2. The germline V gene encodes CDR1 PRHDT and CDR2 FYEKMQ (reference sequence). The V gene end was trimmed by 5 bases and the J gene end by 2 bases; junction bases not matched to a gene: 26. This CDR3 spans 22 amino acids. CDR3 protein: CASSLYAGGQVKGRGAYNEQFF. DNA for the CDR3: TGTGCCAGCAGCCTGTACGCGGGGGGACAAGTCAAGGGTCGTGGGGCCTACAATGAGCAGTTCTTC. The variable domain in full, completed from reference TRBV13 and TRBJ2-1, reads AAGVIQSPRHLIKEKRETATLKCYPIPRHDTVYWYQQGPGQDPQFLISFYEKMQSDKGSIPDRFSAQQFSDYHSELNMSSLELGDSALYFCASSLYAGGQVKGRGAYNEQFFGPGTRLTVL.

Concerning this clone itself: Other nucleotide sequences from this sample produce the same CDR3. CDR3 amino acids: CASSLLSYEQYF. CDR3 bases: TGTGCCAGCAGTTTGCTCAGCTACGAGCAGTACTTC. This sequence joins TRBV28 and TRBJ2-7; no reliable D call. Per the germline V gene, CDR1 is MDHEN and CDR2 is SYDVKM. V gave up 3 bases and J gave up 3 bases, with 6 bases separating them. The CDR3 sequence is 12 residues long.

The chain links TRBV7-9 to TRBJ1-1, with D possibly matching TRBD1 (5 bases). V was clipped by 1 base and J by 4 bases, with 10 bases between them. The CDR3 loop spans 14 amino acids. Germline-derived CDR1 and CDR2 are SEHNR and FQNEAQ (reference sequence). CDR3 coding DNA: TGTGCCAGCAGCTTAGATAGCAGGGTCACTGAAGCTTTCTTT. Translated, it gives CASSLDSRVTEAFF.

The CDR3 sequence: CAWRGQEHQPQHF. CDR3 coding DNA: TGTGCCTGGAGGGGACAGGAGCATCAGCCCCAGCATTTT. The chain is built from TRBV30 and TRBJ1-5; 8 bases are shared with TRBD1. The CDR3 extends over 13 amino acids. The germline V gene has CDR1 GTSNPN and CDR2 SVGIG (reference sequence). V was pared by 3 bases and J by 5 bases, with 3 bases of the junction left unmatched.

The J gene is TRBJ2-3, the V gene TRBV19, with TRBD1 as a possible D gene (5 bases). V lost 5 bases and J lost 2, with 17 bases in between. This CDR3 region has 16 residues. Per the germline V gene, CDR1 is LNHDA and CDR2 is SQIVND (reference sequence). The CDR3 DNA sequence: TGTGCCAGTAGTCGACAGACATTCCCCTTCACAGATACGCAGTATTTT. It yields the protein CASSRQTFPFTDTQYF.